Listed here are 2 T cell receptor beta chains from one sample, sequenced in a study of yellow fever vaccine responses in identical twins. TCRdb used MiXCR to reprocess the RT-PCR reads, holding one entry per CDR3 protein. The data contain about 6,000 distinct CDR3 sequences, about 65% of them singletons. The sample consisted of T cells from blood (PBMCs), unsorted or a sorted subset (not recorded which), taken before or after yellow fever vaccination (not recorded which). These TCRs come from a woman between 18 and 29 years old who received the yellow fever vaccine.

The V call is TRBV20-1, the J call TRBJ2-5; TRBD2 matches 9 bases. V was pared by 0 bases and J by 5 bases, with 19 bases of the junction left unmatched. Germline CDR1 DFQATT, CDR2 SNEGSKA (reference sequence). The CDR3 length is 19 residues. The CDR3 DNA is TGCAGTGCTAGAGATCGGCTAGCGGGAAAAGGGGCGAGATATGAGACCCAGTACTTC. Translation: CSARDRLAGKGARYETQYF.

The chain is built from TRBV29-1 and TRBJ2-6, with D tentatively TRBD1 (8 bases). Trimming removed 6 bases at V and 4 bases at J, with 22 bases between. The CDR3 spans 17 residues. The germline CDR1 and CDR2 sequences are SQVTM and ANQGSEA. The CDR3 sequence is CSVGQGWAGEGANVLTF. CDR3 sequence (DNA): TGCAGCGTCGGACAGGGATGGGCGGGAGAGGGGGCCAACGTCCTGACTTTC.